A few counts support the clone carrying this T cell receptor beta chain. In germline, CDR1 is SGHVS, CDR2 FNYEAQ. The V gene end was trimmed by 5 bases and the J gene end by 3 bases; junction bases not matched to a gene: 9. The length of the CDR3 is 16 residues. One entry per CDR3 protein, called by TCRdb with MiXCR from the 5' RACE reads. The data contain around 430,000 distinct CDR3 sequences, about 17% of them singletons. The data belong to a study of T-cell memory formation after mild COVID-19. For the study at large: Among the donors, TCR clusters were largely specific to each donor.

The chain employs TRBV7-6 and TRBJ2-3; 9 nucleotides align to TRBD1. The TCR originated in a man aged 18 to 29 who had mild COVID-19 (a few samples of this study predate the infection). Cell type and time point are not known. The sample consisted of PBMCs or a T cell subset sorted from them (not recorded which). The CDR3 reads CASSQAQGAQTDTQYF. CDR3 DNA sequence: TGTGCCAGCAGCCAAGCACAGGGGGCGCAGACAGATACGCAGTATTTT.